This T cell receptor (beta chain) was captured by sequencing in a study of graft-versus-host responses after intestinal transplantation. Study-level information: Among the recipients, transplants were multivisceral, liver-intestinal, or isolated intestinal. Findings and limits, study-wide: Recipient marrow contained GvH clones, some of which appeared first in ileum or blood.

Profiling relied on immunoSEQ multiplex PCR, and the TCRdb table lists in-frame clones only, not all of them. The sample lists around 110,000 clones, 90% occurring once. This clone was counted once. Its specificity is not known. This sample comprised unstimulated CD4+ T cells sorted from spleen or lymph node cells, obtained before intestinal transplant. The sequence came from a human donor who received an intestinal transplant.

Here the CDR3 reads CASSPLAGAYNEQFF. CDR3 bases: TGCGCCAGCAGCCCTTTAGCGGGAGCCTACAATGAGCAGTTCTTC. This chain joins TRBV5-1 and TRBJ2-1; 9 bases line up with TRBD2. Trimming cost V 4 bases and J 2 bases; bases outside gene matches: 4. Germline values: CDR1 SGHRS, CDR2 YFSETQ. This CDR3 comprises 15 residues.